This T cell receptor (beta chain) was retrieved from a study of blood T cells in healthy people across ages. Study-level information: Through template switching, about one barcoded beta molecule was captured per two T cells, as measured in model experiments.

Study-wide results and limits: With donor CMV status unknown, expanded clonotype changes were possibly confounded. It was the long-lived donors that had more naive CD4+ cells and higher diversity than aged donors.

There are 15 residues in the CDR3. Germline V gene sequence: CDR1 SGHTA, CDR2 FQGNSA. Together with a sample-barcoded 5' primer, a J-beta primer mix was included in a second PCR lasting 7 to 11 cycles. TCRdb re-analysed the 5' RACE reads in MiXCR, keeping a single row per CDR3 protein. The sample holds approximately 1,700,000 distinct CDR3 sequences, about two fifths seen once. Remarks on this clonotype: Its antigen remains unidentified.

J is TRBJ2-4 and V is TRBV7-2, with D perhaps matching TRBD1 (6 bases). The assigned J gene may be wrong: the sequence end matches TRBJ2-7 better. This receptor was identified in a human donor in good health. The sample consisted of blood. The CDR3 bases are TGTGCCAGCAGCCCCTCATCAGGGGAAACCTACGAGCAGTACTTC. Translating gives CASSPSSGETYEQYF.